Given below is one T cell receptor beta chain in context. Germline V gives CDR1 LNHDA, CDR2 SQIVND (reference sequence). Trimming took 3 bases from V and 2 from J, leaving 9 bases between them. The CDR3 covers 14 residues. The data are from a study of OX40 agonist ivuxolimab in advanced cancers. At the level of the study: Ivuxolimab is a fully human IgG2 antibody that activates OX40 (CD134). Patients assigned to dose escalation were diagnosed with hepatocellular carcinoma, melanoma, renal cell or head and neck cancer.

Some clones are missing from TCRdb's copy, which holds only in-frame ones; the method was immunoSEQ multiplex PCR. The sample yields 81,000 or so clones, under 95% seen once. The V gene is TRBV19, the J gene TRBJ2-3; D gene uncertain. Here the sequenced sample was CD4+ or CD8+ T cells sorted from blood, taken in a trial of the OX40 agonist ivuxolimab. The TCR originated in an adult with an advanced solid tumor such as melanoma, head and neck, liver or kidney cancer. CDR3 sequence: CASSMLGDTDTQYF. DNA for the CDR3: TGTGCCAGTAGTATGCTGGGTGACACAGATACGCAGTATTTT.